Sequencing of this T cell receptor (beta chain) was carried out in a study of molecular identifiers for immune sequencing clone quantification. Overall study results and limits: Clonotypes topping 20 RNA copies carried over 99% of effector molecules but under 1% of naive ones. Spiked Jurkat TCR RNA equal to one cell could reportedly be picked out among 1 million or so naive cells.

Listed TCR primers, together with previously described methods, were used for the bulk TCR libraries. TCRdb re-analysed the PCR reads in MiXCR, keeping a single row per CDR3 protein. The table records about 640,000 distinct CDR3 sequences, 20% of them present only once. Between 20,000 and 1,000,000 sorted cells, with 10%, 30% or 50% RNA, yielded naive CD8 libraries. The CDR3 is 14 residues long. V lost 4 bases and J lost 0, with 10 bases in between. CDR1 SGHRS and CDR2 YFSETQ come from the germline V gene. This clonotype was seen many times. Its antigen is still unknown. Sequenced material: naive CD8+ T cells from blood, with Jurkat cell RNA spiked in. Subset: FACS-sorted CD8+CD4-CCR7+CD45RA+ naive T cells. The receptor was derived from a human donor in good health. Some libraries in this study had Jurkat cell RNA spiked in. The rearrangement links TRBV5-1 to TRBJ1-1; D unclear. CDR3 loop: CASSPGRLNTEAFF. The CDR3 DNA reads TGCGCCAGCAGCCCAGGACGGCTGAACACTGAAGCTTTCTTT.